This T cell receptor (beta chain) was captured in a study of blood T cell repertoires in COVID-19. Looking at the study overall: Acute-phase and convalescent COVID-19 samples originated in the United States, Italy and Spain. T cells, B-cell-depleted T cells, or PBMCs provided the cDNA or gDNA that served as material.

The authors' processing: By means of reference gene primer amplification, nucleated cell counts were estimated. The protocol was immunoSEQ multiplex PCR, while the TCRdb copy is restricted to in-frame clones and leaves out a portion. V and J calls plus clone size are reproduced from that table; the DNA served to infer D and trimming. Of 150,000 to 200,000 clones listed, roughly 90% are singletons. Germline values: CDR1 SEHNR, CDR2 FQNEAQ (reference sequence). V gave up 5 bases and J gave up 2 bases; unmatched junction bases: 2. The CDR3 has 13 residues. This clonotype was obtained from a woman aged 55-69 years with COVID-19, enrolled during active disease. The sample consisted of peripheral blood. This chain connects TRBV7-9 to TRBJ1-2; TRBD1 aligns across 7 bases. CDR3 sequence reads: CASSQGQNYGYTF. The CDR3 coding sequence is TGTGCCAGCAGCCAGGGACAGAACTATGGCTACACCTTC.